This T cell receptor (beta chain) was documented in a study of cytomegalovirus exposure and HLA in healthy donors. This CDR3 is built from 15 residues. With V trimmed by 2 bases and J by 1 base, 3 bases remained unmatched. CDR1 is SNHLY and CDR2 is FYNNEI in the germline V gene. In the PCR, 60 Vbeta and 13 Jbeta primers were used. Generated by immunoSEQ multiplex PCR, the TCRdb table keeps only in-frame clones and is missing some. The sample table includes 75,000 to 90,000 clones. The J gene is TRBJ2-3, the V gene TRBV2, with 7 positions matching TRBD2. The sequence came from a woman aged 55-70 years in good health and CMV-seronegative. Sequenced sample: PBMCs. Written as DNA, the CDR3 is TGTGCCAGCAGTGAAAGGGACTATCGCACAGATACGCAGTATTTT. Amino acid sequence: CASSERDYRTDTQYF.